This T cell receptor (beta chain) came from a study of blood T cell repertoires in COVID-19. The ends lost 3 bases at V and 0 bases at J; junction bases unmatched: 9. This CDR3 is 17 amino acids long. Germline V gene lookup returns CDR1 KGHSH and CDR2 LQKENI. Generated by immunoSEQ multiplex PCR, the TCRdb table keeps only in-frame clones and is missing some. The sample contains 140,000 to 150,000 clones, 84% of which appear only once. This sequence joins TRBV18 and TRBJ2-3; 7 nucleotides match TRBD1. Sequencing was performed on peripheral blood. This receptor was identified in a human donor in a cohort sampled during active COVID-19. CDR3 coding DNA: TGTGCCAGCTCACCGGGAACGGGACAGAGCAGCACAGATACGCAGTATTTT. The encoded protein is CASSPGTGQSSTDTQYF.